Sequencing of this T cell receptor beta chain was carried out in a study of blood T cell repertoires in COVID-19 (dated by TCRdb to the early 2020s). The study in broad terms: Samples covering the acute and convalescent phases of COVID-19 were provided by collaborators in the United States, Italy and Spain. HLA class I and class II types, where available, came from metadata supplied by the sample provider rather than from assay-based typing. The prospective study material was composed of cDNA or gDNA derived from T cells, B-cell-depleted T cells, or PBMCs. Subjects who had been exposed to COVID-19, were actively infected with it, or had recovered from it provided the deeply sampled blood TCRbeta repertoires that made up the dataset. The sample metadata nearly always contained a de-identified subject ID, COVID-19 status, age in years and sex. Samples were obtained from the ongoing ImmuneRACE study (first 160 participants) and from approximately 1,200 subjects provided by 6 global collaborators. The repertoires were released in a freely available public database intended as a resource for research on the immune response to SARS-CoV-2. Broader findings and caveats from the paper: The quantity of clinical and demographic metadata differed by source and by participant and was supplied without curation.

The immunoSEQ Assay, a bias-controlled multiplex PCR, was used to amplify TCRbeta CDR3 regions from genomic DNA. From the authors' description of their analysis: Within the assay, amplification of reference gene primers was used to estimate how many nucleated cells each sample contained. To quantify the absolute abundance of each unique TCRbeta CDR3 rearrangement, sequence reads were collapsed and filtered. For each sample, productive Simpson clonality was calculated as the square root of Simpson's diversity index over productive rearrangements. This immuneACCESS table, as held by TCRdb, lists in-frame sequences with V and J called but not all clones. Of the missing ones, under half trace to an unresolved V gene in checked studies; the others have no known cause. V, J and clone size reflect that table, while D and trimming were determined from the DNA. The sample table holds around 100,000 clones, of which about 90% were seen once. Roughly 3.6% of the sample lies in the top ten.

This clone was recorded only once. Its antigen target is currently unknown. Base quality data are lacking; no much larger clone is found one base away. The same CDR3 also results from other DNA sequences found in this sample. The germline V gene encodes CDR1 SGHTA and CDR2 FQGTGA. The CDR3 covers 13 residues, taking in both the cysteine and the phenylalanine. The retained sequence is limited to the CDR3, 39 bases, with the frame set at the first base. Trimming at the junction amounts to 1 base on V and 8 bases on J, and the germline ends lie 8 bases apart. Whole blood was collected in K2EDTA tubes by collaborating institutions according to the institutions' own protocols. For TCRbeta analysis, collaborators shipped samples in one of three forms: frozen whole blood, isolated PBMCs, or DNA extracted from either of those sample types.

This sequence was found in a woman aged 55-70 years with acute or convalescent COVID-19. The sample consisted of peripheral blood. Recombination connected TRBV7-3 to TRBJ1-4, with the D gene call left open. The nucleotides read TGTGCCAGCAGCTTAAGACCGGGGGAAAAACTGTTTTTT. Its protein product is CASSLRPGEKLFF.